The entry that follows covers one T cell receptor (beta chain) sequence. What it binds is not known. Using immunoSEQ multiplex PCR, the repertoire was profiled, and TCRdb retains in-frame clones only, with some absent. Of 120,000 or so clones listed, roughly 92% were seen once; the top ten hold around 1.5%. The data stem from a study of T cell responses to AZD1222 COVID-19 vaccine. Study observations and caveats: Females made up more of the donors, who were largely white British, and clonal diversity may have come out too low. Repertoires were sampled only after the peak T cell response. Nearly half of the spike-specific TCRs reportedly recognize variant regions that carry no mutations. The span of vaccine-associated CD4 TCRs extended across spike, with dominance at 160-218 and 743-854.

The sequencing used peripheral blood, collected on day 0 of AZD1222 vaccination. This clonotype was sampled from an adult in good health.

CDR3 sequence reads: CASSEPFSGPNYGYTF. CDR3 nucleotide sequence: TGTGCCAGCAGTGAACCCTTCAGTGGCCCCAACTATGGCTACACCTTC. J is TRBJ1-2 and V is TRBV2, with unresolved D. CDR1 and CDR2 (germline): SNHLY, FYNNEI. The ends were cut back, 2 bases at V and 2 bases at J, with 15 bases in the middle. The CDR3 runs to 16 residues.